These T cell receptor beta chains were read from a single sample in a study of T cells expressing NK-cell markers. TCRdb reanalyzed the 5' RACE reads, giving one entry per CDR3 protein sequence and no DNA. The table for this sample gives 400,000 to 550,000 distinct CDR3 sequences. What was sequenced was blood T cells: a sorted CD56 or NKG2C T cell subset, CD4+ or CD8+ T cells, or bulk PBMC T cells (not recorded which). The source of these receptors is a woman between 18 and 75 years old in good health. The CDR3 runs from the conserved cysteine through the conserved F or W. Fields, in order: V gene, J gene, CDR3 protein.

v_gene: TRBV28; j_gene: TRBJ2-7; CDR3aa: CASSSGTEFYEQYF
v_gene: TRBV12-3/TRBV12-4; j_gene: TRBJ2-1; CDR3aa: CASIFQGVGYNEQFF
v_gene: TRBV4-1; j_gene: TRBJ1-1; CDR3aa: CASSQVMGDQTEAFF
v_gene: TRBV5-1; j_gene: TRBJ2-2; CDR3aa: CASSPSWERTGELFF
v_gene: TRBV29-1; j_gene: TRBJ2-3; CDR3aa: CSVAKGVADTQYF
v_gene: TRBV19; j_gene: TRBJ2-5; CDR3aa: CASSIDFQETQYF
v_gene: TRBV7-2; j_gene: TRBJ2-2; CDR3aa: CASRSGQNTGELFF
v_gene: TRBV25-1; j_gene: TRBJ1-1; CDR3aa: CASSRGGPNTEAFF
v_gene: TRBV29-1; j_gene: TRBJ2-7; CDR3aa: CSARGDRLSSYEQYF
v_gene: TRBV12-3/TRBV12-4; j_gene: TRBJ2-6; CDR3aa: CASRDTNSGANVLTF
v_gene: TRBV15; j_gene: TRBJ2-2; CDR3aa: CATSEARGRTGELFF
v_gene: TRBV4-1; j_gene: TRBJ2-5; CDR3aa: CASSQGERTQYF
v_gene: TRBV6-5; j_gene: TRBJ2-1; CDR3aa: CASSYSRASGTTEQFF
v_gene: TRBV4-3; j_gene: TRBJ2-7; CDR3aa: CASSQEWAYEQYF
v_gene: TRBV20-1; j_gene: TRBJ2-2; CDR3aa: CSARTPGQGAPETGELFF
v_gene: TRBV4-3; j_gene: TRBJ2-4; CDR3aa: CASSQSDTGGKNIQYF
v_gene: TRBV4-1; j_gene: TRBJ2-1; CDR3aa: CASMGVSYNEQFF
v_gene: TRBV28; j_gene: TRBJ1-2; CDR3aa: CASSLKWRTGNYGYTF
v_gene: TRBV20-1; j_gene: TRBJ1-3; CDR3aa: CSARDNTGNTIYF
v_gene: TRBV4-2; j_gene: TRBJ2-2; CDR3aa: CASSRPSAAGGTGELFF
v_gene: TRBV6-1; j_gene: TRBJ1-5; CDR3aa: CASSGQGGVGNQPQHF
v_gene: TRBV28; j_gene: TRBJ2-1; CDR3aa: CASSRTSGHNEQFF
v_gene: TRBV5-1; j_gene: TRBJ2-7; CDR3aa: CASSLLPGRDVYEQYF
v_gene: TRBV12-3/TRBV12-4; j_gene: TRBJ2-7; CDR3aa: CASSLADRGGVYEQYF
v_gene: TRBV7-2; j_gene: TRBJ2-1; CDR3aa: CASSPRGLNEQFF
v_gene: TRBV5-1; j_gene: TRBJ2-2; CDR3aa: CASSFSRQSYTGELFF
v_gene: TRBV7-2; j_gene: TRBJ2-1; CDR3aa: CASSLTSGGPYNEQFF
v_gene: TRBV7-2; j_gene: TRBJ1-2; CDR3aa: CASSLGQGGYSGYTF
v_gene: TRBV20-1; j_gene: TRBJ2-7; CDR3aa: CSAPRGQGALEQYF
v_gene: TRBV6-2/TRBV6-3; j_gene: TRBJ2-4; CDR3aa: CASSYSRELAKNIQYF
v_gene: TRBV18; j_gene: TRBJ1-2; CDR3aa: CASSPDRADYTF
v_gene: TRBV11-3; j_gene: TRBJ2-1; CDR3aa: CASSLVGTGSHNEQFF
v_gene: TRBV12-3/TRBV12-4; j_gene: TRBJ1-2; CDR3aa: CASTLTGMKNYGYTF
v_gene: TRBV28; j_gene: TRBJ2-7; CDR3aa: CASSTPVAYEQYF
v_gene: TRBV6-1; j_gene: TRBJ2-3; CDR3aa: CASRWGGARDTQYF
v_gene: TRBV20-1; j_gene: TRBJ1-2; CDR3aa: CSASLNSLANYGYTF
v_gene: TRBV5-6; j_gene: TRBJ2-3; CDR3aa: CASSLETSGGLSTDTQYF
v_gene: TRBV21-1; j_gene: TRBJ2-2; CDR3aa: CASSLDREPTGELFF
v_gene: TRBV7-9; j_gene: TRBJ1-4; CDR3aa: CASWGRGATNEKLFF
v_gene: TRBV11-2; j_gene: TRBJ2-5; CDR3aa: CASSLVLRRQETQYF
v_gene: TRBV28; j_gene: TRBJ1-2; CDR3aa: CASSQLTEISGYTF
v_gene: TRBV5-1; j_gene: TRBJ1-6; CDR3aa: CASSTGQGSAPLHF